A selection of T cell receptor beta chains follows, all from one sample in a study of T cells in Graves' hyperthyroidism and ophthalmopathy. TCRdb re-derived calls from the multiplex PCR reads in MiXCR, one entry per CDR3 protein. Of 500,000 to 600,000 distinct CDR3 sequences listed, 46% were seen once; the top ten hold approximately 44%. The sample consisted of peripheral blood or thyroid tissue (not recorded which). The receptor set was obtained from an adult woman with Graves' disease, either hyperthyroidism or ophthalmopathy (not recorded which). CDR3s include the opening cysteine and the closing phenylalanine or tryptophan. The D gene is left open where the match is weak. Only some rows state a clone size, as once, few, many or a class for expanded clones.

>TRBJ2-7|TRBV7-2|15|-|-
TGTGCTAGCAGCTTAAAGGGACTGTACTCCTACGGGCAGTACTTC
CASSLKGLYSYGQYF
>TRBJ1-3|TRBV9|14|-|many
TGTGCCAGCAGCGTAGGGGACCGTGATTACACCATATATTTT
CASSVGDRDYTIYF
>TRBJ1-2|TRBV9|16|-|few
TGTGCCAGCAGCTTGTCTCCGACGGGGGGCATCTATGGCTACACCTTC
CASSLSPTGGIYGYTF
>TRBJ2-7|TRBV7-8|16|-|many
TGTGCCAGCAGCTTAGGGACAGATTCCTTCTCCTACGAGCAGTACTTC
CASSLGTDSFSYEQYF
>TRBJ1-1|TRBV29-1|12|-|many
TGCAGCGTTGACAGGTCGAACACTGAAGCTTTCTTT
CSVDRSNTEAFF
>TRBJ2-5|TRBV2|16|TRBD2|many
TGTGCCAGCAGGTCCGGACTAGCGGGAGATAGGAAGACCCAGTACTTC
CASRSGLAGDRKTQYF
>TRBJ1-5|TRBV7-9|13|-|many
TGTGCCAGCAGTACAGGTAACCATCAACCCCAGCATTTT
CASSTGNHQPQHF
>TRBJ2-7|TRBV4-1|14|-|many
TGCGCCAGCAGCCATCGCCCGGGGGACGACGAGCAGTACTTC
CASSHRPGDDEQYF
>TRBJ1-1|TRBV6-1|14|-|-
TGTGCCAGCACGACTATCGGGGCGGACACTGAAGCTTTCTTT
CASTTIGADTEAFF
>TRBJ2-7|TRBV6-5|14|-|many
TGTGCCAGCCTCTGGGGGGGCCTTCCCTACGAGCAGTACTTC
CASLWGGLPYEQYF
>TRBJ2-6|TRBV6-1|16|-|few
TGTGCCAGCACCCGCCACATGGCCTCTGGGGCCAACGTCCTGACTTTC
CASTRHMASGANVLTF
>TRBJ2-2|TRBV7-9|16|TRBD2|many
TGTGCCAGCAGCTTAGGATCTAGCGGGAACACCGGGGAGCTGTTTTTT
CASSLGSSGNTGELFF
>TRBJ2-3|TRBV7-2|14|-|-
TGTGCCAGCAGCTTAAGGTGGGCGTCCGATACGCAGTATTTT
CASSLRWASDTQYF
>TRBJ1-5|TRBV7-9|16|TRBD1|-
TGTGCCAGCAGCCAGGGGGCCGTGAGGAGCAATCAGCCCCAGCATTTT
CASSQGAVRSNQPQHF
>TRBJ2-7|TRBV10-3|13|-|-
TGTGCCATCAAGGGGGGAACAGTGTACGAGCAGTACTTC
CAIKGGTVYEQYF
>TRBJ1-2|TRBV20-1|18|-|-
TGCAGTGCAAAATTGTCACAGGAGGACACTTCCGGGGACGATGGCTACACCTTC
CSAKLSQEDTSGDDGYTF
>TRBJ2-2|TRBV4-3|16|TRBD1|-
TGCGCCAGCAGCCAAAAGATGGACAGGGGGACCGGGGAGCTGTTTTTT
CASSQKMDRGTGELFF
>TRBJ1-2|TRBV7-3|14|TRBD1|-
TGTGCCAGCAGTGCAGCCGGGACAGGGGATGGCTACACCTTC
CASSAAGTGDGYTF
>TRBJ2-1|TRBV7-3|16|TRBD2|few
TGTGCCAGCAGCTCATCAGCGGGAGGAACGTACAATGAGCAGTTCTTC
CASSSSAGGTYNEQFF
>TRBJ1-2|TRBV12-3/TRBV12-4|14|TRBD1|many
TGTGCCAGCAGTTCCGGGACAGGGTCCTATGGCTACACCTTC
CASSSGTGSYGYTF
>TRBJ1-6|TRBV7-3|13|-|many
TGTGCCAGCAGCTTAGCCCTAGATTCACCCCTCCACTTT
CASSLALDSPLHF
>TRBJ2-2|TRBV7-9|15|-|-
TGTGCCAGCAGCGATGTGAGTTCCTACACCGGGGAGCTGTTTTTT
CASSDVSSYTGELFF
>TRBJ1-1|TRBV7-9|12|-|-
TGTGCCAGCAGCTTCCTCTCGTCTGAAGCTTTCTTT
CASSFLSSEAFF
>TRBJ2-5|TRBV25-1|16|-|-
TGTGCCAGCAGTCGTATGGGGGCGGGAGATGGAGAGACCCAGTACTTC
CASSRMGAGDGETQYF
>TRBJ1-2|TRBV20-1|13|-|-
TGCAGTGCACGACAGGAGGGTGGCTATGGCTACACCTTC
CSARQEGGYGYTF
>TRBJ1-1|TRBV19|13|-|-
TGTGCCAGTAGTATAGAACTGGGGACTGAAGCTTTCTTT
CASSIELGTEAFF
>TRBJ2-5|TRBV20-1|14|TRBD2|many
TGCAGTGCTAGACTAGCGGGAGGCTTAGAGACCCAGTACTTC
CSARLAGGLETQYF
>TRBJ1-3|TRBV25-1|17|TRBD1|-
TGTGCCAGCAGTGCTCGAGAGGGAGGGACAGCTGGAAACACCATATATTTT
CASSAREGGTAGNTIYF
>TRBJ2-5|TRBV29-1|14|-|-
TGCAGCGTTGAAGGGGGGCAGGGGAGGCAGACCCAGTACTTC
CSVEGGQGRQTQYF
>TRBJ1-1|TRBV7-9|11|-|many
TGTGCCAGCAGCTTAGAATCCGTGGCTTTCTTT
CASSLESVAFF
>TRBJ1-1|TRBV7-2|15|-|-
TGTGCCAGCGTGGGACTAGCGGGAGGGGACACTGAAGCTTTCTTT
CASVGLAGGDTEAFF
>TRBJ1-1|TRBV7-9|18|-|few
TGTGCCAGCAGCTTAGATACCCTTGGGGGGGCCAGGAACACTGAAGCTTTCTTT
CASSLDTLGGARNTEAFF
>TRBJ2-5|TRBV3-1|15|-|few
TGTGCCAGCAGCCTCTGGACCTTAGGAGGGAAGACCCAGTACTTC
CASSLWTLGGKTQYF
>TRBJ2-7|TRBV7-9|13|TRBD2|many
TGTGCCAGCACCGACGCGGCTAGCGGCGAGCAGTACTTC
CASTDAASGEQYF
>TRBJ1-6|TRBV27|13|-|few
TGTGCCAGCAGTTCGGGCCACTGGGTACCCCTCCACTTT
CASSSGHWVPLHF
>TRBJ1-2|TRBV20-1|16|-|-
TGCAGTGCTAACCTCCGGGACACTTCCGGGGACGATGGCTACACCTTC
CSANLRDTSGDDGYTF
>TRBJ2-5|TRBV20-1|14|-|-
TGCAGTGCTAGAGAGGGCAGTACCCAAGAGACCCAGTACTTC
CSAREGSTQETQYF
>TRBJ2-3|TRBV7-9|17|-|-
TGTGCCAGCAGCTTAGGAGCCGACAGCTATATCACAGATACGCAGTATTTT
CASSLGADSYITDTQYF
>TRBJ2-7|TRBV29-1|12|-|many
TGCAGCGTTGATAAGGGCGCGGGGGAGCAGTACTTC
CSVDKGAGEQYF
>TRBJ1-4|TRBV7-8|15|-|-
TGTGCCAGCAGCTTAGATCCAGCGGTATGGGAAAAACTGTTTTTT
CASSLDPAVWEKLFF
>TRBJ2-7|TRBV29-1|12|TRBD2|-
TGCAGCGGACTAGCGGGAGAGTACGAGCAATACTTC
CSGLAGEYEQYF
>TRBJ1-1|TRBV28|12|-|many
TGTGAGGGGGGGGTAGGGCGGACTGAAGCTTTCTTT
CEGGVGRTEAFF
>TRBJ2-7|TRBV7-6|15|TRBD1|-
TGTGCCAGCAGCCACGTAGGGGGCCCGTATGACGAGCAGTACTTC
CASSHVGGPYDEQYF
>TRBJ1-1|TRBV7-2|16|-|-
TGTGCCAGCAGCCCCCAACTCGCAGTCTCGAACACTGAAGCTTTCTTT
CASSPQLAVSNTEAFF
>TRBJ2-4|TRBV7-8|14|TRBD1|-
TGTGCCAGCAGCACCCGGACAGGGAAAAACATTCAGTACTTC
CASSTRTGKNIQYF
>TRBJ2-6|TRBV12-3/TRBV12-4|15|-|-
TGTGCCAGCAGTTTTGGGGGTCAAGGGGCCAACGTCCTGACTTTC
CASSFGGQGANVLTF
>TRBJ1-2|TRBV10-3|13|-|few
TGTGCCATCAGTGAGTCCACCTCGGAGGGCTACACCTTC
CAISESTSEGYTF
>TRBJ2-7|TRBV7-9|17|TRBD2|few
TGTGCCAGCAGCGTAGGCGGAGCAGCGGGGGATAACTACGAGCAGTACTTC
CASSVGGAAGDNYEQYF
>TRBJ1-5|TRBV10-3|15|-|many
TGTGCCATCAGTGAACGGGGCTCCTACAATCAGCCCCAGCATTTT
CAISERGSYNQPQHF
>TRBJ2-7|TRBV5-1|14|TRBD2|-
TGTGCCAGCAGCTTCACTAGCGGGTACAACGAGCAGTACTTC
CASSFTSGYNEQYF
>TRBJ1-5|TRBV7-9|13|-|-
TGTGCCAGCAGCTCCGGGACCCCAGGGCCCCAGCATTTT
CASSSGTPGPQHF
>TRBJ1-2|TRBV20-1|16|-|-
TGCAGTTCGTCAAACCGGGACACTTCCGGGGACGATGGCTACACCTTC
CSSSNRDTSGDDGYTF
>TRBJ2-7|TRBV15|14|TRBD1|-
TGTGCCACCAGCAGAGGTAGGACAGGGGGCGAGCAGTACTTC
CATSRGRTGGEQYF
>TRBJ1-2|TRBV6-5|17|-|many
TGTGCCAGCAGTTACTCCACGCCCTCCACGGGAATCTATGGCTACACCTTC
CASSYSTPSTGIYGYTF
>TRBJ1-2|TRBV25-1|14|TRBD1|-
TGTGCCAGTAGCGGGGACAGTGCCTCGTATGGCTACACCTTC
CASSGDSASYGYTF
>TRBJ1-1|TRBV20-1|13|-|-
TGCAGTGCTAGAGATCGAATTAACCGTGAAGCTTTCTTT
CSARDRINREAFF
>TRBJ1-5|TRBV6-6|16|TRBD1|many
TGTGCCAGCAGTTACGCAGACAGGGGTCGCAATCAGCCCCAGCATTTT
CASSYADRGRNQPQHF
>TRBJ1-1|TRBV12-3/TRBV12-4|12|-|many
TGTGCCAGCAGTTCACGGCCCACTGAAGCTTTCTTT
CASSSRPTEAFF
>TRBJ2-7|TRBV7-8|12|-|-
TGTGCCAGCAGCCCAGTCATTTACGAGCAGTACTTC
CASSPVIYEQYF
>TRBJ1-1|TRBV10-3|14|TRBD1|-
TGTGCCTCCTATCCGGGACAGGGGAACACTGAAGCTTTCTTT
CASYPGQGNTEAFF